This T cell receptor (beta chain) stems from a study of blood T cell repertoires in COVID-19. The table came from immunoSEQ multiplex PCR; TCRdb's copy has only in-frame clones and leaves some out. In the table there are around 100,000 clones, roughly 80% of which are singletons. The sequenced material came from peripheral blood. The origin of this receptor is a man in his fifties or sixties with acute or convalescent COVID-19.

CDR3 residues: CATSERTGGYTGELFF. CDR3 nucleotides: TGTGCCACCAGTGAGAGGACCGGGGGGTACACCGGGGAGCTGTTTTTT. The chain carries TRBV24-1 and TRBJ2-2; TRBD2 matches at 7 bases. After removal of 4 bases from V and 3 bases from J, the junction contained 7 bases not matched to a gene. The CDR3 has 16 residues. Germline-derived CDR1 and CDR2 are KGHDR and SFDVKD.